These 20 T cell receptor beta chains were all obtained from the same sample, sequenced in a study of cytomegalovirus exposure and HLA in healthy donors. PCR was performed using 60 Vbeta and 13 Jbeta primers. Produced via immunoSEQ multiplex PCR; TCRdb's table is partial and in-frame only. The sample holds roughly 140,000 clones, roughly 80% seen once. Sequencing was done on a sample of PBMCs. The receptors derive from a man younger than 35 in good health and CMV-seronegative.

This clone was counted only a few times. This chain uses TRBV6-9 with TRBJ1-2, with 7 bases aligning to TRBD1. This CDR3 comprises 13 residues. Unmatched junction bases numbered 4, after V lost 6 bases and J lost 3 bases. Germline CDR1 is MNHGY and CDR2 is SVAAGI. The CDR3 nucleotides are TGTGCCAGCAGCCCCGGGACAGACTATGGCTACACCTTC. The encoded protein is CASSPGTDYGYTF.

J is TRBJ1-1 and V is TRBV9; D gene ambiguous. The CDR3 runs 12 residues. With 0 bases removed from V and 4 bases from J, the gap between germline ends came to 4 bases. Germline CDR1 reads SGDLS; CDR2 reads YYNGEE. The CDR3 loop reads CASSVDGTEAFF. The CDR3 nucleotides read TGTGCCAGCAGCGTAGACGGCACTGAAGCTTTCTTT.

V usage is TRBV28 and J usage is TRBJ1-4; the match to TRBD1 covers 7 bases. This CDR3 has 14 amino acids. Unmatched junction bases numbered 6, after V lost 6 bases and J lost 5 bases. Per the germline V gene, CDR1 is MDHEN and CDR2 is SYDVKM. The CDR3 sequence is CASSTGTENEKLFF. The CDR3 coding sequence is TGTGCCAGCAGCACCGGGACAGAGAATGAAAAACTGTTTTTT.

Only a few counts were recorded for this clone. The V gene is TRBV4-3, the J gene TRBJ2-7; 7 bases fit TRBD1. J lost 6 bases, V lost 4 bases, and 12 bases had no gene match. The CDR3 sequence is 15 residues long. Germline V gives CDR1 LGHNA, CDR2 YSLEER. CDR3 nucleotide sequence: TGCGCCAGCAGCCGCAATTACAGGGGATTTGGCGAGCAGTACTTC. Translation: CASSRNYRGFGEQYF.

The chain links TRBV6-6 to TRBJ1-2; TRBD1 is a possible D gene (6 bases). Between the trimmed V and J ends, which lost 11 bases and 4 bases, there was a span of 11 bases. The CDR3 is 11 amino acids. CDR1 is MNHNY and CDR2 is SVGAGI in the germline V gene (reference sequence). This CDR3 reads CAAQGSYGYTF. The CDR3 DNA follows: TGTGCCGCTCAGGGGAGCTATGGCTACACCTTC.

This clone has just a few counts. This chain uses TRBV19 with TRBJ1-5; a weak D match, TRBD1 (6 bases). The CDR3 is 14 amino acids. The V end lost 2 bases, the J end lost 8 bases, and 13 bases lay between the germline ends. Germline V gene data show CDR1 as LNHDA and CDR2 as SQIVND (reference sequence). DNA of the CDR3: TGTGCCAGTAGTATATCGGGGGGCGGAAAGCCCCAGCATTTT. This encodes CASSISGGGKPQHF.

This clone was found once. This chain links TRBV19 with TRBJ1-3; D ambiguous. The V end was cut by 6 bases, the J end by 0 bases, with 9 bases between. Germline-derived CDR1 and CDR2 are LNHDA and SQIVND (reference sequence). CDR3 length equals 14 residues. CDR3 in amino acids: CASRTRSSGNTIYF. The CDR3 nucleotides are TGTGCCAGTAGGACAAGAAGCTCTGGAAACACCATATATTTT.

The chain combines TRBV6-4 with TRBJ2-2, with D unclear. Germline V CDR1 and CDR2: MRHNA, SNTAGT. The CDR3 has 13 amino acids. V lost 3 bases and J 7 bases, leaving 9 bases between the germline ends. The CDR3 loop is CASSENEVGELFF. DNA of the CDR3: TGTGCCAGCAGTGAAAACGAGGTCGGGGAGCTGTTTTTT.

This rearrangement joins TRBV9 to TRBJ2-1, with D tentatively TRBD2 (6 bases). The CDR3 consists of 15 residues. From germline, CDR1 is SGDLS and CDR2 YYNGEE. Between the trimmed V and J ends, which lost 0 bases and 10 bases, there was a span of 17 bases. The CDR3 here is CASSVGASAMGEQFF. DNA of the CDR3: TGTGCCAGCAGCGTAGGGGCTAGCGCCATGGGGGAGCAGTTCTTC.

Written as DNA, the CDR3 is TGCGCCAGCAGCCAAGGGATAAGATGGCGGGAGTTGCCCTACAATGAGCAGTTCTTC. It specifies CASSQGIRWRELPYNEQFF. The chain is built from TRBV4-3 and TRBJ2-1; 7 bases map to TRBD2. The CDR3 is made up of 19 amino acids. Germline CDR1 is LGHNA and CDR2 is YSLEER. Trimming took 1 base from V and 2 from J; bases not matched to a gene: 14.

The gene calls are TRBV9 and TRBJ1-2; no clear D. The CDR3 is made up of 15 amino acids. V dropped 0 bases and J dropped 4 bases, with 13 bases sitting between them. Germline loops: CDR1 SGDLS, CDR2 YYNGEE. CDR3 loop: CASSVESSFIYGYTF. In DNA, the CDR3 is TGTGCCAGCAGCGTAGAGAGTTCCTTTATCTATGGCTACACCTTC.

This chain uses TRBV27 with TRBJ1-5; 9 bases fit TRBD1. The CDR3 sequence is 18 residues long. CDR1 and CDR2 (germline): MNHEY, SMNVEV (reference sequence). V was pared by 5 bases and J by 6 bases, with 17 bases of the junction left unmatched. CDR3 coding DNA: TGTGCCAGCAGTCCGCAATCTATCGACAGGGGGGTAAGTCAGCCCCAGCATTTT. It yields the protein CASSPQSIDRGVSQPQHF.

V is TRBV7-2 and J is TRBJ1-1; D is uncertain. The CDR3 runs 13 residues. Germline loops: CDR1 SGHTA, CDR2 FQGNSA. With 0 bases removed from V and 1 base from J, the gap between germline ends came to 3 bases. CDR3 sequence reads: CASSLAQNTEAFF. CDR3 DNA sequence: TGTGCCAGCAGCTTAGCACAGAACACTGAAGCTTTCTTT.

The rearrangement links TRBV28 to TRBJ2-5, with 9 positions matching TRBD1. The germline CDR1 and CDR2 sequences are MDHEN and SYDVKM. V gave up 5 bases and J gave up 5 bases; unmatched junction bases: 6. This CDR3 contains 14 residues. The CDR3: CASSVDRGEETQYF. CDR3 in DNA: TGTGCCAGCAGTGTGGACAGGGGAGAGGAGACCCAGTACTTC.

The V gene is TRBV7-9, the J gene TRBJ1-5; D not certain. CDR1 is SEHNR, CDR2 FQNEAQ, per germline (reference sequence). Trimming removed 3 bases from V and 6 bases from J, with 12 bases in between. The CDR3 sequence is 14 residues long. The CDR3 region is CASSFGLAGQPQHF. CDR3 bases: TGTGCCAGCAGCTTTGGGCTCGCCGGTCAGCCCCAGCATTTT.

The rearrangement links TRBV5-5 to TRBJ2-6, with D tentatively TRBD1 (6 bases). CDR1 is SGHKS, CDR2 YYEKEE, per germline (reference sequence). The V end lost 5 bases, the J end lost 2 bases, and 20 bases lay between the germline ends. This CDR3 has 18 residues. CDR3 nucleotides: TGTGCCAGCAGACCGCGGTTACAGGGATTAACTGGGGCCAACGTCCTGACTTTC. Its protein is CASRPRLQGLTGANVLTF.

This clone was seen a single time. V gene TRBV27 combines with J gene TRBJ2-3, with 12 bases lining up with TRBD2. The CDR3 sequence is 15 residues long. From germline, CDR1 is MNHEY and CDR2 SMNVEV (reference sequence). The trim removed 6 bases at V and 4 bases at J, leaving 5 bases unmatched. CDR3 nucleotide sequence: TGTGCCAGCAGCCCTAGCGGGAGGGCCCCAGATACGCAGTATTTT. It translates to CASSPSGRAPDTQYF.

This clone was observed once. The CDR3: CASSRVGSNEKLFF. The CDR3 coding sequence is TGTGCCAGCAGCCGAGTTGGGAGTAATGAAAAACTGTTTTTT. The rearrangement links TRBV7-9 to TRBJ1-4; D remains unclear. There are 14 residues in the CDR3. CDR1 and CDR2 from the germline V gene are SEHNR and FQNEAQ (reference sequence). The V end was cut by 5 bases, the J end by 4 bases, with 11 bases between.

V gene TRBV27 combines with J gene TRBJ1-5, with 8 bases fitting TRBD1. The V and J ends lost 3 bases and 2 bases, in that order; junction bases with no gene match: 6. Looked up from germline, CDR1 is MNHEY and CDR2 is SMNVEV (reference sequence). The CDR3 sequence is 16 residues long. DNA for the CDR3: TGTGCCAGCAGTTTTGCGCCAGGGGGCGGCAATCAGCCCCAGCATTTT. It encodes CASSFAPGGGNQPQHF.

DNA for the CDR3: TGCGCCAGCAGCTCACGATCCGGGGGGATCTACGAGCAGTACTTC. It is translated as CASSSRSGGIYEQYF. The gene calls are TRBV5-1 and TRBJ2-7; 7 nucleotides align to TRBD2. J was trimmed by 3 bases and V by 3 bases; bases with no gene match: 9. Germline V gene lookup returns CDR1 SGHRS and CDR2 YFSETQ. This CDR3 has 15 amino acids. The full variable domain, in which reference TRBV5-1 and TRBJ2-7 provide the parts outside the CDR3, is KAGVTQTPRYLIKTRGQQVTLSCSPISGHRSVSWYQQTPGQGLQFLFEYFSETQRNKGNFPGRFSGRQFSNSRSEMNVSTLELGDSALYLCASSSRSGGIYEQYFGPGTRLTVT.